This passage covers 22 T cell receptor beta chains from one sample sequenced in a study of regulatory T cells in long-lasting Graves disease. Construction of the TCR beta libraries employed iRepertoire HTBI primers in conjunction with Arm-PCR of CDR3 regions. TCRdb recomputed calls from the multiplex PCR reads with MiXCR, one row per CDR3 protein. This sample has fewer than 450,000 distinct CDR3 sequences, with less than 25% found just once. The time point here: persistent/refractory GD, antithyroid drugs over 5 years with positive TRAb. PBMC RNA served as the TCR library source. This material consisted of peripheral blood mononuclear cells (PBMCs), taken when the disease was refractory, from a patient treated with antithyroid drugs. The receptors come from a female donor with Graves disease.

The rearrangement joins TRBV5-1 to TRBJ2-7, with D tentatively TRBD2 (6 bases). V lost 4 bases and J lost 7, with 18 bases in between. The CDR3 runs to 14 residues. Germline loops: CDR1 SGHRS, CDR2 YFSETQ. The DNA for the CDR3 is TGCGCCAGCAGCGGGCGGGATCCCTCCGGGGAGCAGTACTTC. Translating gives CASSGRDPSGEQYF.

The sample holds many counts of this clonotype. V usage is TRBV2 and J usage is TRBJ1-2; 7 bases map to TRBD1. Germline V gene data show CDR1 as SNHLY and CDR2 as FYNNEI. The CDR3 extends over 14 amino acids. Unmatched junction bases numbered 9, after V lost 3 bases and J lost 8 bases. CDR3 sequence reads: CASSDQGGFVGYTF. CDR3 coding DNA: TGTGCCAGCAGTGACCAGGGGGGGTTCGTCGGCTACACCTTC.

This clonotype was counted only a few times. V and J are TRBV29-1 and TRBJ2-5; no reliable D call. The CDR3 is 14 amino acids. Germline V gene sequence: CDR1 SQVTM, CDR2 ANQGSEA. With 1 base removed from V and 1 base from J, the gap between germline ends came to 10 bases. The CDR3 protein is CSVEVRLPQETQYF. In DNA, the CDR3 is TGCAGCGTTGAAGTCCGACTTCCCCAAGAGACCCAGTACTTC.

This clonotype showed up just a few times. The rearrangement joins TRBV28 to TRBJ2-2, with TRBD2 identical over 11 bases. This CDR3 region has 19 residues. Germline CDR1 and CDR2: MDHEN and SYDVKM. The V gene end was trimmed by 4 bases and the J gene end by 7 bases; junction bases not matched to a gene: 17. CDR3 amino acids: CASSSPKSTSGRTVGELFF. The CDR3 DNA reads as TGTGCCAGCAGTTCCCCAAAGAGCACTAGCGGGAGAACGGTCGGGGAGCTGTTTTTT.

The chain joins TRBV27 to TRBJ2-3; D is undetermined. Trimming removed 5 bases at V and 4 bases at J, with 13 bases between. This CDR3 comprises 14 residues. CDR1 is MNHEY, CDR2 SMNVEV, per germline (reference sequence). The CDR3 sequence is CASSPLGQADTQYF. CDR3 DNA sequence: TGTGCCAGCAGTCCCCTTGGCCAAGCAGATACGCAGTATTTT.

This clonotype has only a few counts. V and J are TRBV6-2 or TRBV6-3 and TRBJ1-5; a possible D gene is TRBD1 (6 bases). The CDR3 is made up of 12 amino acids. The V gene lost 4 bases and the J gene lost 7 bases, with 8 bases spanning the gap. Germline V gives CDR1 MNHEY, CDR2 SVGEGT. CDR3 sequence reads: CASSWGQQPQHF. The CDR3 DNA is TGTGCCAGCAGTTGGGGACAACAGCCCCAGCATTTT.

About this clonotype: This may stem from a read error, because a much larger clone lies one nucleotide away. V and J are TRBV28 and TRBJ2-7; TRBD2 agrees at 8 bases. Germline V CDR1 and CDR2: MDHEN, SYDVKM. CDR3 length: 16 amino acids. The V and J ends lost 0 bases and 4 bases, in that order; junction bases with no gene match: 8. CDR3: CASSLWTNGRAYEQYF. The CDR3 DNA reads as TGTGCCAGCAGTTTATGGACTAACGGGAGGGCGTACGAGCAGTACTTC.

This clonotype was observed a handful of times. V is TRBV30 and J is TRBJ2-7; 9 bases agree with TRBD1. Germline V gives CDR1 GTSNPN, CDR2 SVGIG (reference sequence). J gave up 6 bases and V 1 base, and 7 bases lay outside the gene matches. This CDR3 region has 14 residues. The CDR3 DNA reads TGTGCCTGGAGTGGCGGACAGGGGATCTCCGAGCAGTACTTC. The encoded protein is CAWSGGQGISEQYF.

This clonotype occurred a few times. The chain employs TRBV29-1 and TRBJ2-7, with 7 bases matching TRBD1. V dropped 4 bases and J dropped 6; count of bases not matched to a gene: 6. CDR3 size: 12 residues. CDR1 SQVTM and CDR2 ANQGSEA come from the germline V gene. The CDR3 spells CSVVGQAGEQYF. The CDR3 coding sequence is TGCAGCGTTGTAGGACAGGCAGGCGAGCAGTACTTC.

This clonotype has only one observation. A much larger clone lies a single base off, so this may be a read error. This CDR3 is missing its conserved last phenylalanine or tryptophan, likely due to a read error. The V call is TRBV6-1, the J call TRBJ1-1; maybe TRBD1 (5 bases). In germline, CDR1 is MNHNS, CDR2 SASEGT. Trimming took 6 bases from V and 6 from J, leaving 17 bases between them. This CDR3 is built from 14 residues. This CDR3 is CASRWGTGSAEAFL. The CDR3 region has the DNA TGTGCCAGCAGATGGGGGACGGGCTCGGCTGAAGCTTTCCTT.

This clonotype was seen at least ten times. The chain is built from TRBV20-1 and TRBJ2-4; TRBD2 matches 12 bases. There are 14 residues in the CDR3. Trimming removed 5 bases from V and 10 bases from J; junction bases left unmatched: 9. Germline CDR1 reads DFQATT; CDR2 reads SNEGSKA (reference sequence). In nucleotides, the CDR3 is TGCAGTGCTGGCAGACTAGCGGGAGCTCTGATTCAGTACTTC. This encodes CSAGRLAGALIQYF.

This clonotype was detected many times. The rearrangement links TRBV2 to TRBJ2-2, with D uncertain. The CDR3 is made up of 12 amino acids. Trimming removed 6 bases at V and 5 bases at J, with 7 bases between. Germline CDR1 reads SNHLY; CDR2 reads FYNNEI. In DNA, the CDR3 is TGTGCCAGCAGGAGTGATACCGGGGAGCTGTTTTTT. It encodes CASRSDTGELFF. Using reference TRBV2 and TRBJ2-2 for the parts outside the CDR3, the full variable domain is EPEVTQTPSHQVTQMGQEVILRCVPISNHLYFYWYRQILGQKVEFLVSFYNNEISEKSEIFDDQFSVERPDGSNFTLKIRSTKLEDSAMYFCASRSDTGELFFGEGSRLTVL.

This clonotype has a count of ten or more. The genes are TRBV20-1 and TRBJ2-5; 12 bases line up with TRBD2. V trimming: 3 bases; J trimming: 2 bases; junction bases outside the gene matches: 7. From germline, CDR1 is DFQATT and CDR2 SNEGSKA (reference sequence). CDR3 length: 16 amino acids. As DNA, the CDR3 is TGCAGTGCTAGCAAGACTAGCGGGAGCCATCAAGAGACCCAGTACTTC. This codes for CSASKTSGSHQETQYF.

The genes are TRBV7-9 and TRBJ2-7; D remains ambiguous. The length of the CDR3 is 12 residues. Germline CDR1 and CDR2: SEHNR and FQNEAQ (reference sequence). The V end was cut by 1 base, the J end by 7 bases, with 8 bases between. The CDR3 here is CASSLEEKEQYF. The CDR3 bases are TGTGCCAGCAGCTTAGAGGAGAAGGAGCAGTACTTC.

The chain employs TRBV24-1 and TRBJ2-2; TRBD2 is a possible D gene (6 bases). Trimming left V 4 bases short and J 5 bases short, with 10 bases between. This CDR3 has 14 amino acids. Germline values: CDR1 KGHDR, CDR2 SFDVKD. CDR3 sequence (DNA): TGTGCCACCAGTGACCCGACTAGTACCGGGGAGCTGTTTTTT. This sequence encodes CATSDPTSTGELFF.

CDR3 nucleotide sequence: TGCAGCGTTGAAGAAGGGGTCTACGAGCAGTACTTC. Amino acids: CSVEEGVYEQYF. The V call is TRBV29-1, the J call TRBJ2-7; D is perhaps TRBD1 (5 bases). Trimming shortened V by 0 bases and J by 3 bases, and 6 bases separated the two germline ends. The CDR3 has 12 residues. Germline V gene data show CDR1 as SQVTM and CDR2 as ANQGSEA.

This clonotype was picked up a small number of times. CDR3 sequence: CASSLSGFTTLNTEAFF. The DNA for the CDR3 is TGTGCCAGCAGTTTATCGGGGTTCACCACCTTGAACACTGAAGCTTTCTTT. The rearrangement uses TRBV27 and TRBJ1-1; D is undetermined. Trimming left V 0 bases short and J 0 bases short, with 14 bases between. CDR3 length equals 17 residues. CDR1 is MNHEY and CDR2 is SMNVEV in the germline V gene (reference sequence).

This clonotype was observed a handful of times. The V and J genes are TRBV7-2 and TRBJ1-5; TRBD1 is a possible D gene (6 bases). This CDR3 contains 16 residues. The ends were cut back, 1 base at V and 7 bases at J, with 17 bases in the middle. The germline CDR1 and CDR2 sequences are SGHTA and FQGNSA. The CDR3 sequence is CASSLGSGGAGQPQHF. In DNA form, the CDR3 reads TGTGCCAGCAGCTTAGGATCCGGGGGCGCGGGACAGCCCCAGCATTTT.

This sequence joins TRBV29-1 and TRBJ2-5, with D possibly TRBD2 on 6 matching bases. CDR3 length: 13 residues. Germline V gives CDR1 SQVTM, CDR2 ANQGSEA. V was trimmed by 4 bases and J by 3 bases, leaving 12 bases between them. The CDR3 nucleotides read TGCAGCGTTGCTTTCGGGGGAAAAGAGACCCAGTACTTC. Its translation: CSVAFGGKETQYF.

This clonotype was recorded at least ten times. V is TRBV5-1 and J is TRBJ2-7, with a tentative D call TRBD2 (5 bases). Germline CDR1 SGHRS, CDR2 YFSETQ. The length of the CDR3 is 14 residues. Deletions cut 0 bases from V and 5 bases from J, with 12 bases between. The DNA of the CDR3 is TGCGCCAGCAGCTTGGGAGAGCCCGGGAACGAGCAGTACTTC. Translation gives CASSLGEPGNEQYF.

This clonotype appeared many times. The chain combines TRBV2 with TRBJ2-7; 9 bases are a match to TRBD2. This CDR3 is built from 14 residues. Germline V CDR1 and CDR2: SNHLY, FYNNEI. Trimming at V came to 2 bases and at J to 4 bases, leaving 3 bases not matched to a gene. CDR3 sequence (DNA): TGTGCCAGCAGTGAAAGCAGCGGGAGGTACGAGCAGTACTTC. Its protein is CASSESSGRYEQYF.

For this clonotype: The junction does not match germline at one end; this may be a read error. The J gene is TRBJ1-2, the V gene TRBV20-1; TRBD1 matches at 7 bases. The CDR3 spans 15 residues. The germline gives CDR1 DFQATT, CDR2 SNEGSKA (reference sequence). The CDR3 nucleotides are TGCAGTGCTAGAGAGGCAGGGGGGCCGGGGTATGACTACACCTTC. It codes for CSAREAGGPGYDYTF.